This T cell receptor beta chain was profiled in a study of patients and donors after allogeneic stem cell transplantation. TCRdb called the RT-PCR reads again in MiXCR, with one record for every CDR3 protein. The sample has approximately 200,000 distinct CDR3 sequences, roughly two fifths seen once. Germline-derived CDR1 and CDR2 are SQVTM and ANQGSEA. The germline V and J ends were trimmed by 2 bases and 0 bases, with 8 bases remaining between them. This CDR3 spans 13 amino acids. The sequenced material came from blood, either unsorted or a sorted T cell fraction (not recorded which). The chain combines TRBV29-1 with TRBJ2-7, with a weak D call TRBD1 (6 bases). The clonotype originates from a human donor who was either an allogeneic HSCT recipient or a stem cell or donor lymphocyte infusion donor (not recorded which). It is not recorded whose cells these are; they may come from a transplant donor. Here the CDR3 reads CSVEPGDSYEQYF. As DNA, the CDR3 is TGCAGCGTTGAACCAGGGGACTCCTACGAGCAGTACTTC.